The 28 T cell receptor beta chains in this list originate from one sample, sequenced in a study of cytomegalovirus exposure and HLA in healthy donors. The PCR contained 60 Vbeta and 13 Jbeta primers. Data came from immunoSEQ multiplex PCR; TCRdb stores just in-frame clones and leaves some out. The sample consists of approximately 160,000 clones, under 70% of them appearing once. Material: PBMCs. The receptors here all came from a woman aged 40 to 50 in good health and CMV-seropositive.

V gene TRBV6-1 combines with J gene TRBJ1-1; 7 nucleotides match TRBD1. J gave up 5 bases and V 6 bases, and 6 bases lay outside the gene matches. Germline CDR1 reads MNHNS; CDR2 reads SASEGT. This CDR3 is built from 13 residues. For the CDR3, the DNA is TGTGCCAGCAGCGTAACAGGGGAGACTGAAGCTTTCTTT. It specifies CASSVTGETEAFF.

This rearrangement joins TRBV18 to TRBJ1-3, with no clear D. The V gene lost 5 bases and the J gene lost 0 bases, with 11 bases spanning the gap. This CDR3 has 15 amino acids. Germline CDR1 and CDR2: KGHSH and LQKENI. The CDR3 loop reads CASSSDWSSGNTIYF. The CDR3 DNA follows: TGTGCCAGCTCATCCGACTGGAGCTCTGGAAACACCATATATTTT.

The rearrangement joins TRBV7-3 to TRBJ1-1, with D uncertain. This CDR3 has 12 amino acids. The germline V gene has CDR1 SGHTA and CDR2 FQGTGA. V dropped 3 bases and J dropped 4 bases, with 6 bases sitting between them. DNA for the CDR3: TGTGCCAGCAGCTTGGCTGGCACTGAAGCTTTCTTT. This sequence encodes CASSLAGTEAFF.

The rearrangement joins TRBV7-9 to TRBJ1-2; 10 nucleotides line up with TRBD1. The CDR3 covers 14 residues. The V and J ends lost 0 bases and 10 bases, in that order; junction bases with no gene match: 5. Germline lookup yields CDR1 SEHNR and CDR2 FQNEAQ (reference sequence). DNA of the CDR3: TGTGCCAGCAGCTTAGCCCTCGGACAGGGGGACTACACCTTC. Protein: CASSLALGQGDYTF.

The chain uses TRBV6-5 and TRBJ1-1; D unresolved. Trimming pared 6 bases from V and 1 base from J, leaving 15 bases between. The CDR3 runs 15 residues. Germline CDR1 MNHEY, CDR2 SVGAGI. The CDR3 here is CASRLDPPSNTEAFF. The DNA for the CDR3 is TGTGCCAGCAGGCTAGACCCCCCTTCGAACACTGAAGCTTTCTTT.

This clone has just a few counts. The chain recombines TRBV27 with TRBJ1-2, with D unclear. The CDR3 sequence is 13 residues long. V shed 7 bases and J shed 0 bases, with 9 bases lying between them. Looked up from germline, CDR1 is MNHEY and CDR2 is SMNVEV (reference sequence). Here the CDR3 reads CASTPDTNYGYTF. The CDR3 DNA sequence: TGTGCCAGCACCCCTGACACTAACTATGGCTACACCTTC.

V and J are TRBV6-5 and TRBJ2-5; a possible D gene is TRBD2 (6 bases). Trimming removed 4 bases at V and 5 bases at J, with 14 bases between. Germline V gene lookup returns CDR1 MNHEY and CDR2 SVGAGI. This CDR3 has 14 residues. In nucleotides, the CDR3 is TGTGCCAGCAGTTTCCGGGGGAAAGGGGAGACCCAGTACTTC. It translates to CASSFRGKGETQYF.

CDR3 bases: TGTGCCAGCAGCCCCCGAGCCTTGTACACTGAAGCTTTCTTT. Protein sequence: CASSPRALYTEAFF. The gene calls are TRBV7-2 and TRBJ1-1; D is uncertain. Trimming took 5 bases from V and 3 from J, leaving 13 bases between them. The CDR3 is 14 residues long. Germline V gene lookup returns CDR1 SGHTA and CDR2 FQGNSA.

The rearrangement uses TRBV28 and TRBJ2-6, with a tentative D call TRBD1 (6 bases). The ends were cut back, 5 bases at V and 0 bases at J, with 17 bases in the middle. Germline V lookup: CDR1 MDHEN, CDR2 SYDVKM. The CDR3 has 18 residues. CDR3 sequence reads: CASSRPQTGGSGANVLTF. DNA for the CDR3: TGTGCCAGCAGTCGACCGCAGACAGGAGGCTCTGGGGCCAACGTCCTGACTTTC.

Turning to this clone: One end of the junction does not line up with germline, which may come from a read error. The chain employs TRBV7-7 and TRBJ1-4; D not resolved. Germline assignment: CDR1 SSHAT and CDR2 FNYEAQ (reference sequence). CDR3 size: 13 residues. This CDR3 reads CASSLDISEKLFF. CDR3 bases: TGTGCTAGCAGCTTAGACATATCTGAAAAACTGTTTTTT.

This clone showed up just once. CDR3 nucleotides: TGTGCCAGCAGTTCTTCAGGGGGCTCTGAAGCTTTCTTT. The encoded protein is CASSSSGGSEAFF. The J gene is TRBJ1-1, the V gene TRBV6-5; 8 bases fit TRBD1. The CDR3 consists of 13 residues. Germline CDR1 and CDR2: MNHEY and SVGAGI. Trimming at V came to 4 bases and at J to 6 bases, leaving 4 bases not matched to a gene.

V gene TRBV4-3 combines with J gene TRBJ2-1; unclear D gene. CDR1 and CDR2 (germline): LGHNA, YSLEER. The germline V and J ends were trimmed by 6 bases and 6 bases, with 21 bases remaining between them. This CDR3 comprises 16 residues. CDR3 sequence: CASRTSYLSPSNEQFF. In DNA, the CDR3 is TGCGCCAGCAGAACCTCGTACCTATCACCTTCCAATGAGCAGTTCTTC.

Only a few counts were recorded for this clone. V and J are TRBV18 and TRBJ2-7, with 14 bases aligning to TRBD2. This CDR3 region has 15 residues. Germline CDR1 KGHSH, CDR2 LQKENI. V lost 3 bases to trimming and J lost 9 bases; unmatched junction nucleotides: 7. DNA for the CDR3: TGTGCCAGCTCACCCGGGACTAGCGGGAGTACTGCGCAGTACTTC. Translation gives CASSPGTSGSTAQYF.

This chain links TRBV7-3 with TRBJ2-3; possibly TRBD2 for D (5 bases). CDR1 SGHTA and CDR2 FQGTGA come from the germline V gene. Trimming stripped 4 bases from V and 5 bases from J, with 10 bases between. This CDR3 has 13 amino acids. CDR3 nucleotide sequence: TGTGCCAGCAGCTCGGAAGGAGGAGATACGCAGTATTTT. Translation gives CASSSEGGDTQYF.

The V call is TRBV29-1, the J call TRBJ1-3, with D unclear. This CDR3 contains 13 residues. V was trimmed by 0 bases and J by 4 bases, leaving 7 bases between them. Per germline, CDR1 SQVTM and CDR2 ANQGSEA. The DNA of the CDR3 is TGCAGCGTTGAAGATCTTGTAGGAAACACCATATATTTT. Amino acids: CSVEDLVGNTIYF.

The chain joins TRBV6-4 to TRBJ2-3; D may be TRBD2 (5 bases). The ends were cut back, 6 bases at V and 0 bases at J, with 13 bases in the middle. Germline V gene sequence: CDR1 MRHNA, CDR2 SNTAGT. This CDR3 spans 15 amino acids. The CDR3, as DNA: TGTGCCAGCAGCCCCGACGGGGAGAGCACAGATACGCAGTATTTT. Its translation: CASSPDGESTDTQYF.

The rearrangement links TRBV18 to TRBJ2-3; D is undetermined. The CDR3 covers 15 residues. The germline V and J ends were trimmed by 3 bases and 4 bases, with 14 bases remaining between them. The germline V gene has CDR1 KGHSH and CDR2 LQKENI. CDR3 sequence reads: CASSPYGLSPDTQYF. Here the CDR3 DNA reads TGTGCCAGCTCACCTTACGGGTTGAGCCCAGATACGCAGTATTTT.

This chain joins TRBV9 and TRBJ2-7; D might be TRBD2 (6 bases). Germline V gives CDR1 SGDLS, CDR2 YYNGEE. Trimming stripped 0 bases from V and 4 bases from J, with 11 bases between. The CDR3 contains 14 residues. This CDR3 is CASSVGTGRYEQYF. In DNA, the CDR3 is TGTGCCAGCAGCGTAGGTACGGGGAGGTACGAGCAGTACTTC. The whole variable domain, remainder taken from reference TRBV9 and TRBJ2-7, is DSGVTQTPKHLITATGQRVTLRCSPRSGDLSVYWYQQSLDQGLQFLIQYYNGEERAKGNILERFSAQQFPDLHSELNLSSLELGDSALYFCASSVGTGRYEQYFGPGTRLTVT.

The chain couples TRBV28 to TRBJ2-7; 11 bases match TRBD2. This CDR3 region has 14 residues. The J segment lost 6 bases and the V segment lost 6 bases, leaving 7 bases of the junction unmatched. CDR1 and CDR2 (germline): MDHEN, SYDVKM. The chain's CDR3 is CASRDFSGRGEQYF. The CDR3 DNA reads TGTGCCAGCAGAGACTTTAGCGGGAGGGGCGAGCAGTACTTC.

This clone came up once. J is TRBJ1-6 and V is TRBV7-8; 7 bases fit TRBD1. Per germline, CDR1 SGHVS and CDR2 FQNEAQ. The CDR3 has 16 amino acids. J gave up 5 bases and V 5 bases, and 9 bases lay outside the gene matches. CDR3 sequence reads: CASSGRVGTDNSPLHF. The CDR3 coding sequence is TGTGCCAGCAGCGGACGGGTAGGGACAGATAATTCACCCCTCCACTTT.

The chain links TRBV19 to TRBJ2-2; TRBD2 might be the D (5 bases). V was trimmed by 0 bases and J by 7 bases, leaving 18 bases between them. This CDR3 is built from 17 residues. CDR1 and CDR2 (germline): LNHDA, SQIVND (reference sequence). The CDR3 nucleotides are TGTGCCAGTAGTATAGAGGCTGGAGGTTTCCTTGGCGGGGAGCTGTTTTTT. It codes for CASSIEAGGFLGGELFF.

The chain carries TRBV19 and TRBJ2-3; 11 nucleotides align to TRBD2. Germline CDR1 is LNHDA and CDR2 is SQIVND (reference sequence). The V segment lost 3 bases and the J segment 6 bases; nucleotides outside the gene matches: 2. The CDR3 has 14 amino acids. Here the CDR3 DNA reads TGTGCCAGTAGTATGACTAGCGGGGAGGATACGCAGTATTTT. It encodes CASSMTSGEDTQYF.

The V call is TRBV6-5, the J call TRBJ2-7; 7 bases are a match to TRBD1. Germline V gene data show CDR1 as MNHEY and CDR2 as SVGAGI. The V gene end was trimmed by 2 bases and the J gene end by 1 base; junction bases not matched to a gene: 5. The CDR3 sequence is 15 residues long. The CDR3 reads CASSYNMGQSYEQYF. The CDR3 DNA follows: TGTGCCAGCAGTTACAACATGGGACAGTCCTACGAGCAGTACTTC.

The chain is built from TRBV11-1 and TRBJ2-1, with D maybe TRBD2 (6 bases). Deletions cut 7 bases from V and 6 bases from J, with 22 bases between. The CDR3 spans 16 residues. Germline V CDR1 and CDR2: SGHAT, FQDESV (reference sequence). CDR3 sequence: CASTSLGLEGGNEQFF. For the CDR3, the DNA is TGTGCCAGCACCTCCTTAGGTTTGGAGGGAGGCAATGAGCAGTTCTTC.

This chain uses TRBV5-4 with TRBJ1-1; 8 nucleotides agree with TRBD1. CDR3 length equals 17 residues. V was pared by 5 bases and J by 0 bases, with 12 bases of the junction left unmatched. Looked up from germline, CDR1 is SGHNT and CDR2 is YYREEE (reference sequence). The CDR3, as DNA: TGTGCCAGCAGATTCGGACAGGGAGGTATTTTGAACACTGAAGCTTTCTTT. This encodes CASRFGQGGILNTEAFF.

This clone was counted a single time. The gene calls are TRBV9 and TRBJ2-5, with 8 bases matching TRBD2. Germline lookup yields CDR1 SGDLS and CDR2 YYNGEE. Unmatched junction bases numbered 11, after V lost 2 bases and J lost 5 bases. This CDR3 is built from 16 residues. Here the CDR3 reads CASSVLAGRGWETQYF. As DNA, the CDR3 is TGTGCCAGCAGCGTCCTAGCGGGCCGGGGGTGGGAGACCCAGTACTTC.

This chain links TRBV4-2 with TRBJ2-1, with 8 bases aligning to TRBD2. Per the germline V gene, CDR1 is LGHNA and CDR2 is YNFKEQ. This CDR3 region has 16 residues. The trim removed 4 bases at V and 2 bases at J, leaving 7 bases unmatched. This CDR3 reads CASSLLAGPTYNEQFF. DNA for the CDR3: TGTGCCAGCAGCCTATTAGCGGGACCTACCTACAATGAGCAGTTCTTC.

For this clone: One end of the junction varies from germline; a read error may be responsible. The chain couples TRBV7-7 to TRBJ2-7; 11 positions match TRBD1. The germline V gene has CDR1 SSHAT and CDR2 FNYEAQ (reference sequence). This CDR3 comprises 13 residues. CDR3 protein: CASSSRDRGSLYF. The CDR3 region has the DNA TGTGCTAGCAGCTCACGGGACAGGGGGAGCCTGTACTTC.